This T cell receptor (beta chain) was identified during a study of regulatory T cells in long-lasting Graves disease. Library construction for TCR beta used iRepertoire HTBI primers and Arm-PCR of CDR3 regions. A single record per CDR3 protein comes from TCRdb applying MiXCR to the multiplex PCR reads. The top ten clones hold about 12% of a sample with over 500,000 distinct CDR3 sequences, 16% of them seen once. Notes on this clonotype: Its specificity is not known.

Study-wide findings and caveats: Persistent disease samples used TRBV28, TRBJ1-2 and TRBJ2-5 preferentially.

CDR3 size: 16 residues. Germline V gene lookup returns CDR1 SGHNT and CDR2 YYREEE (reference sequence). V was pared by 4 bases and J by 5 bases, with 7 bases of the junction left unmatched. Time point reported: newly diagnosed GD, antithyroid drugs for less than 3 months. The TCR library was made from RNA that had been extracted from PBMCs in TRIzol. These data were also filed under a second study, of T cells in Graves' hyperthyroidism and ophthalmopathy. From that paper: Clinical symptoms, serum thyroxine, TRAb, thyroid ultrasound and orbital computed tomography informed diagnoses. Researchers found most expanded thyroid clonotypes above 0.001 in blood as well.

This material consisted of peripheral blood mononuclear cells (PBMCs), taken at new diagnosis, from a patient treated with antithyroid drugs. The chain uses TRBV5-4 and TRBJ2-5; 14 nucleotides match TRBD2. The sequence derives from a man between 18 and 35 years old with Graves disease. CDR3: CASSGLAGGVLETQYF. The CDR3 DNA reads as TGTGCCAGCAGCGGACTAGCGGGGGGAGTCTTGGAGACCCAGTACTTC.